This T cell receptor beta chain was sequenced in a study of CD4 T cells in relation to SARS-CoV-2 and coronaviruses. On the study more broadly: The restricting HLA molecule for shared crossreactive spike epitopes was mapped.

The table came from immunoSEQ multiplex PCR; TCRdb's copy has only in-frame clones and leaves some out. In the table there are tens of thousands of clones, 76% of which are singletons. Before the COVID-19 pandemic, during about 2011-2019, CD4+ T cells were taken from unexposed donors. The cells were cultured for about ten days before CD4+ T cells were isolated. The CDR3 extends over 15 amino acids. With V trimmed by 3 bases and J by 4 bases, 6 bases remained unmatched. The germline gives CDR1 SGHTA, CDR2 FQGNSA. Concerning this clone: Its antigen is unidentified.

Study-wide results and limits: Crossreactive clones expanded significantly less to SARS-CoV-2 than monoreactive clones.

This TCR was sampled from a human donor in good health. The sample consisted of CD4+ T cells from PBMCs, cultured in vitro. J is TRBJ2-7 and V is TRBV7-2, with 10 bases matching TRBD2. The CDR3 region has the DNA TGTGCCAGCAGCTTCTCTAGCGGGGGATCGTACGAGCAGTACTTC. Protein: CASSFSSGGSYEQYF.